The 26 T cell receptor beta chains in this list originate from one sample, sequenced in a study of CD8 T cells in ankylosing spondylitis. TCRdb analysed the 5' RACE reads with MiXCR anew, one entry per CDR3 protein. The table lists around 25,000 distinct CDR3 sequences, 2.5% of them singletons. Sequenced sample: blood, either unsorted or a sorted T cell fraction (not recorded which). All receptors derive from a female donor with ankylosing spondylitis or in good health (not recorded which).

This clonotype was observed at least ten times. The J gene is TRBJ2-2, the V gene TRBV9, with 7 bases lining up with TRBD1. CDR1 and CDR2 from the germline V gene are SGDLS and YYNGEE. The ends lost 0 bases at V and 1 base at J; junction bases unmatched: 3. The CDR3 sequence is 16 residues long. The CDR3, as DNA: TGTGCCAGCAGCGTAGGAGCAGGGGGGAACACCGGGGAGCTGTTTTTT. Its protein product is CASSVGAGGNTGELFF. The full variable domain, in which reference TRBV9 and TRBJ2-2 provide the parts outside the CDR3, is DSGVTQTPKHLITATGQRVTLRCSPRSGDLSVYWYQQSLDQGLQFLIQYYNGEERAKGNILERFSAQQFPDLHSELNLSSLELGDSALYFCASSVGAGGNTGELFFGEGSRLTVL.

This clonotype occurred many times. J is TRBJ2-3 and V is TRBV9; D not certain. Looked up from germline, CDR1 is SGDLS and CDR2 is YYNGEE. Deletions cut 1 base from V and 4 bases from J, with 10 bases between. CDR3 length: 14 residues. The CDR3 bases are TGTGCCAGCAGCGTACGGCCGGGCGCAGATACGCAGTATTTT. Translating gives CASSVRPGADTQYF.

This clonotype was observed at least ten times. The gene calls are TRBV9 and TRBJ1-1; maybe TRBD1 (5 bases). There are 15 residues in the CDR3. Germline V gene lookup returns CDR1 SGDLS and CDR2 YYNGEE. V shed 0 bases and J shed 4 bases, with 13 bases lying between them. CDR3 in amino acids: CASSVEWGVGTEAFF. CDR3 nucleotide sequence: TGTGCCAGCAGCGTAGAATGGGGGGTGGGCACTGAAGCTTTCTTT.

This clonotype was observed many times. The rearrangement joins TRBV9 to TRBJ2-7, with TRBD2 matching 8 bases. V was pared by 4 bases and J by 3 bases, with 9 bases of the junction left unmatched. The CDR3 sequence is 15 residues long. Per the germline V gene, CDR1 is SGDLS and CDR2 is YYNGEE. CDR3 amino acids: CASSSGSSGYYEQYF. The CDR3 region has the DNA TGTGCCAGCAGCTCGGGGTCTAGCGGGTACTACGAGCAGTACTTC.

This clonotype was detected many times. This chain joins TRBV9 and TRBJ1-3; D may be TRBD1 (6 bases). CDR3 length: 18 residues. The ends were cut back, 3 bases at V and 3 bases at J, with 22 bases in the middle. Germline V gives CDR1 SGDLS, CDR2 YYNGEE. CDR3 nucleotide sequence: TGTGCCAGCAGCGGATCACCCCTGGGGGGCCGCCTTGGAAACACCATATATTTT. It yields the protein CASSGSPLGGRLGNTIYF.

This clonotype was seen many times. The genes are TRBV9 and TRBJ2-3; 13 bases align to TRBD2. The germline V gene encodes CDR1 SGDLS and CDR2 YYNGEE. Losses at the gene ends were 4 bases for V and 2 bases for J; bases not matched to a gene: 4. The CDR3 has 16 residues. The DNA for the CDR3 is TGTGCCAGCAGCCTAGGGACTAGCGGGATCACAGATACGCAGTATTTT. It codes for CASSLGTSGITDTQYF.

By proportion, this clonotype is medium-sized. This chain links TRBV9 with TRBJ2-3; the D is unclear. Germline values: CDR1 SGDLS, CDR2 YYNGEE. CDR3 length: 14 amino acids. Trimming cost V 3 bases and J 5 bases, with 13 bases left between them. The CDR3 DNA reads TGTGCCAGCAGCGGCAGTACCCTCGGAGATACGCAGTATTTT. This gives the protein CASSGSTLGDTQYF.

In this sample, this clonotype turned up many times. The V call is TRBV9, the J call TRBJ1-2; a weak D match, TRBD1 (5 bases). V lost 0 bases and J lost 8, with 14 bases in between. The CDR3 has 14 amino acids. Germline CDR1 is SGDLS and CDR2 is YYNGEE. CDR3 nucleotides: TGTGCCAGCAGCGTAGGGGTAGGGACCGAGGGCTACACCTTC. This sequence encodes CASSVGVGTEGYTF.

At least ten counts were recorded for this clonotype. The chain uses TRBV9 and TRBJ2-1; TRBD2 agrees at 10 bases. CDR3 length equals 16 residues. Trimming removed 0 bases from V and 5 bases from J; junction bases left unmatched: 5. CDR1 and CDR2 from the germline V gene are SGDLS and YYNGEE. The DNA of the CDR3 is TGTGCCAGCAGCGTAGCTCGGACTAGCGGAAACAATGAGCAGTTCTTC. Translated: CASSVARTSGNNEQFF.

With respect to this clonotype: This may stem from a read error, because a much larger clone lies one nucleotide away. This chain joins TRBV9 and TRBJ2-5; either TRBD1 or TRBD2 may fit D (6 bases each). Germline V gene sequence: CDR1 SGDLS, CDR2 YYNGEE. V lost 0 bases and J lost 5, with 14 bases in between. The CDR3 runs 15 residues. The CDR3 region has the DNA TGTGCCAGCAGCGTAGTGAGGGGGGCTTTCGAGACCCAGTACTTC. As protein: CASSVVRGAFETQYF.

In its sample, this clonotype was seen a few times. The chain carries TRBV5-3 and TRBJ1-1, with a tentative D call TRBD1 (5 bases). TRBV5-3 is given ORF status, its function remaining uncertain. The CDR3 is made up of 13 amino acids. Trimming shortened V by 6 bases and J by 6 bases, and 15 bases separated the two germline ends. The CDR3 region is CARTWDDVAEAFF. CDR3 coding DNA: TGTGCCAGAACCTGGGACGATGTAGCTGAAGCTTTCTTT.

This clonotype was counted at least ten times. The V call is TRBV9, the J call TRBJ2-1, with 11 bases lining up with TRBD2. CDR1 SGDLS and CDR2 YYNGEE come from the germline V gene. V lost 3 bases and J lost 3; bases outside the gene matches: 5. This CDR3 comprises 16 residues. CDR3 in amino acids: CASSAPGTSGYNEQFF. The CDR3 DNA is TGTGCCAGCAGCGCGCCCGGGACTAGCGGCTACAATGAGCAGTTCTTC. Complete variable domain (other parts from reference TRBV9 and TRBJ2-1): DSGVTQTPKHLITATGQRVTLRCSPRSGDLSVYWYQQSLDQGLQFLIQYYNGEERAKGNILERFSAQQFPDLHSELNLSSLELGDSALYFCASSAPGTSGYNEQFFGPGTRLTVL.

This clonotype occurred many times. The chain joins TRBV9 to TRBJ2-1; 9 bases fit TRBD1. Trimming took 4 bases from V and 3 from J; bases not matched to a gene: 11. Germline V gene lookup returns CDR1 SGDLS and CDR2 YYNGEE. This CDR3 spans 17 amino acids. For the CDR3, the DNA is TGTGCCAGCAGCCCACCAACCGGGACAGGGAGCTACAATGAGCAGTTCTTC. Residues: CASSPPTGTGSYNEQFF.

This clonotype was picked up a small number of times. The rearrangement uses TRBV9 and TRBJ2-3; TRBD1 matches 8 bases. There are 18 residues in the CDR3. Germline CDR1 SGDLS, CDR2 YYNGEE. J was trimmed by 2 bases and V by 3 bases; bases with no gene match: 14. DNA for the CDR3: TGTGCCAGCAGCGAGCAGGACAGGGCTTATGGGAACACAGATACGCAGTATTTT. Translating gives CASSEQDRAYGNTDTQYF.

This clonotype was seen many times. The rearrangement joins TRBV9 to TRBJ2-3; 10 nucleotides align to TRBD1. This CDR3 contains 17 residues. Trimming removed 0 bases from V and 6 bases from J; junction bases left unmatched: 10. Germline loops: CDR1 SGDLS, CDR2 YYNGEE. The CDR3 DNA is TGTGCCAGCAGCGTAGCCCTGACAGGGGGCGTTCAGGATACGCAGTATTTT. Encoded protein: CASSVALTGGVQDTQYF.

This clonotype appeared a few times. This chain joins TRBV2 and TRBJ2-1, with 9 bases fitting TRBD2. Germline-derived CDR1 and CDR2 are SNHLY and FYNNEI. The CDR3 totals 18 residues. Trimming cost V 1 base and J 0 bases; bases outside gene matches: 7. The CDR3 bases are TGTGCCAGCAGTGAAGGGGAGCTAGCGGGGAGCTCCTACAATGAGCAGTTCTTC. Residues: CASSEGELAGSSYNEQFF.

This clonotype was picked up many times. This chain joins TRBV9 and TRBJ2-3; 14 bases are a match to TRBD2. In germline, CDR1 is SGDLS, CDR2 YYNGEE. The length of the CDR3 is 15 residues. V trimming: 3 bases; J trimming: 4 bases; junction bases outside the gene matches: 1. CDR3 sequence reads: CASSAGLAGADTQYF. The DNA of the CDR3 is TGTGCCAGCAGCGCGGGACTAGCGGGAGCAGATACGCAGTATTTT.

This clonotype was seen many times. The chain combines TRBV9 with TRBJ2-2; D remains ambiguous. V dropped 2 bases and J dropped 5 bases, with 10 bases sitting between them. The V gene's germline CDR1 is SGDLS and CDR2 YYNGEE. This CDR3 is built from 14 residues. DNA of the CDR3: TGTGCCAGCAGCGTCGGGCCCGTGACCGGGGAGCTGTTTTTT. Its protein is CASSVGPVTGELFF.

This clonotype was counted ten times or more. The CDR3 spells CASSVGPGQGAEQYF. The CDR3 nucleotides read TGTGCCAGCAGCGTCGGACCGGGACAGGGAGCCGAGCAGTACTTC. The chain links TRBV9 to TRBJ2-7, with 9 bases aligning to TRBD1. CDR1 is SGDLS and CDR2 is YYNGEE in the germline V gene. The length of the CDR3 is 15 residues. The ends lost 2 bases at V and 6 bases at J; junction bases unmatched: 9.

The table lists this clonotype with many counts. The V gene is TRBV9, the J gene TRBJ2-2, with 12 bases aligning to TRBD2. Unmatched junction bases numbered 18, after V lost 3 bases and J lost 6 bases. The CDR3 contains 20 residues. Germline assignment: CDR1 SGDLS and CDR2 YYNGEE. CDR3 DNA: TGTGCCAGCAGCGCGAGACCTTTGACTAGCGGGAGCGGGAGCGCCGGGGAGCTGTTTTTT. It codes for CASSARPLTSGSGSAGELFF.

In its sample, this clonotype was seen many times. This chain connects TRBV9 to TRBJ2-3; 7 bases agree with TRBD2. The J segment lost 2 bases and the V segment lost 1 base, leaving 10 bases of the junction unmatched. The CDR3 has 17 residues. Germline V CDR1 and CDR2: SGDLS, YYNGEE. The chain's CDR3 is CASSVSTSTSPTDTQYF. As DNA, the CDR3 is TGTGCCAGCAGCGTATCCACCTCGACTAGCCCCACAGATACGCAGTATTTT.

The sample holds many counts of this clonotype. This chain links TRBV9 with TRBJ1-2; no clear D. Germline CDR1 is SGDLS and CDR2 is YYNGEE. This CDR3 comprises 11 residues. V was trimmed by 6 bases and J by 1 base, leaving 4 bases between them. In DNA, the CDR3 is TGTGCCAGCAATAATAACTATGGCTACACCTTC. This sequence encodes CASNNNYGYTF.

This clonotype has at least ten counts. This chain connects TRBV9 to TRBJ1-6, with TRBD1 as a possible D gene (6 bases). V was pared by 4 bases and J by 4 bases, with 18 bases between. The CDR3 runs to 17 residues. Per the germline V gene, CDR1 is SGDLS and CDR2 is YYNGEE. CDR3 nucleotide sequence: TGTGCCAGCAGCCTCACTGGGGGGCAGGGGTATAATTCACCCCTCCACTTT. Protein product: CASSLTGGQGYNSPLHF. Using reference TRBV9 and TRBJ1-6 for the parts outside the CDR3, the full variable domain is DSGVTQTPKHLITATGQRVTLRCSPRSGDLSVYWYQQSLDQGLQFLIQYYNGEERAKGNILERFSAQQFPDLHSELNLSSLELGDSALYFCASSLTGGQGYNSPLHFGNGTRLTVT.

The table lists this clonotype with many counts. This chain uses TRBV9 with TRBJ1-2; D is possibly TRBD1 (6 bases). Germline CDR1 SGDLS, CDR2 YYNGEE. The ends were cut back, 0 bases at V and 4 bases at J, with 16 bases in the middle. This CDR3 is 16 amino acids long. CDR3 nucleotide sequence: TGTGCCAGCAGCGTAGCCCTATGGACAGAATCCTATGGCTACACCTTC. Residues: CASSVALWTESYGYTF.

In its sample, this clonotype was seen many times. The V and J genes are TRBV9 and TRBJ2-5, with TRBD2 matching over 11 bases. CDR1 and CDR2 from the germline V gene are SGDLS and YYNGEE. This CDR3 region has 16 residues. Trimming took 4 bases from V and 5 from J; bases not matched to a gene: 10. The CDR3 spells CASSPGLAGGHETQYF. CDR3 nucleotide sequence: TGTGCCAGCAGCCCCGGGCTAGCGGGGGGCCATGAGACCCAGTACTTC.

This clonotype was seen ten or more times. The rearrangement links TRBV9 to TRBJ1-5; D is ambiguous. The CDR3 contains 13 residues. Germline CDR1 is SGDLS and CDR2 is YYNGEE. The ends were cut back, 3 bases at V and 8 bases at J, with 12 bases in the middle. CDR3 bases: TGTGCCAGCAGCGCGAGCCTAACGGAGCCCCAGCATTTT. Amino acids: CASSASLTEPQHF.